Each of the 32 T cell receptor beta chains below was sequenced from the same sample in a study of T cell repertoires in cytomegalovirus infection. TCRdb re-derived calls from the reads in MiXCR, one entry per CDR3 protein. Seen here are 650,000 to 850,000 distinct CDR3 sequences, about 28% observed once, and the top ten hold approximately 14%. Their specific antigens are unknown. Sequencing was performed on cultured CD8+ T cells from PBMCs, taken from culture after CMV antigen stimulation. These receptors originate from a human donor in good health (CMV status not recorded). Some clones in this sample may be carry-over from other donors' samples.

The V gene is TRBV6-8, the J gene TRBJ1-1; a possible D gene is TRBD1 (6 bases). This CDR3 is 17 amino acids long. V was pared by 2 bases and J by 0 bases, with 16 bases between. In germline, CDR1 is MNHGY, CDR2 SAAAGT. CDR3 sequence reads: CASSYRWTATVNTEAFF. CDR3 DNA sequence: TGTGCCAGCAGTTACAGGTGGACAGCCACCGTGAACACTGAAGCTTTCTTT.

The V call is TRBV18, the J call TRBJ1-5; possibly TRBD1 for D (6 bases). The CDR3 runs 15 residues. Deletions cut 2 bases from V and 5 bases from J, with 13 bases between. CDR1 and CDR2 (germline): KGHSH, LQKENI. The CDR3 reads CASSPGGLWDQPQHF. As DNA, the CDR3 is TGTGCCAGCTCACCAGGGGGGCTTTGGGATCAGCCCCAGCATTTT.

V is TRBV24-1 and J is TRBJ2-3; D unresolved. The V gene lost 9 bases and the J gene lost 2 bases, with 11 bases spanning the gap. This CDR3 is built from 13 residues. Germline-derived CDR1 and CDR2 are KGHDR and SFDVKD. DNA of the CDR3: TGTGCCACCTCACAGTTCGCCACAGATACGCAGTATTTT. It is translated as CATSQFATDTQYF.

V is TRBV27 and J is TRBJ2-5; TRBD2 matches at 8 bases. Germline CDR1 is MNHEY and CDR2 is SMNVEV (reference sequence). J was trimmed by 2 bases and V by 1 base; bases with no gene match: 3. The CDR3 extends over 15 amino acids. CDR3 coding DNA: TGTGCCAGCAGTTTATTCGGGGGGGGGCAAGAGACCCAGTACTTC. It encodes CASSLFGGGQETQYF.

The sample holds a few counts of this clonotype. The CDR3, as DNA: TGTGCTGTCGAGGGGGGAGGGAATGAAAAACTGTTTTTT. It codes for CAVEGGGNEKLFF. This chain uses TRBV12-3 or TRBV12-4 with TRBJ1-4, with D possibly TRBD1 on 6 matching bases. The CDR3 length is 13 residues.

To note about this clonotype: Possible read error: a much larger clone is one base away. The chain couples TRBV7-6 to TRBJ1-2; 10 bases are shared with TRBD1. Germline V gene sequence: CDR1 SGHVS, CDR2 FNYEAQ. This CDR3 region has 15 residues. Trimming removed 1 base from V and 7 bases from J; junction bases left unmatched: 6. The chain's CDR3 is CASSLVTGGAPGYTF. CDR3 DNA sequence: TGTGCCAGCAGCTTAGTGACAGGGGGCGCGCCTGGCTACACCTTC.

The chain has TRBV28 and TRBJ1-5; D might be TRBD1 (5 bases). V shed 5 bases and J shed 0 bases, with 11 bases lying between them. This CDR3 spans 15 amino acids. Germline CDR1 MDHEN, CDR2 SYDVKM. The CDR3 sequence is CASSIQEYSNQPQHF. As DNA, the CDR3 is TGTGCCAGCAGTATACAGGAATATAGCAATCAGCCCCAGCATTTT.

A note on this clonotype: One junction end disagrees with the germline gene, perhaps due to a read error. The chain carries TRBV7-7 and TRBJ2-2, with D perhaps being TRBD1 or TRBD2 (5 bases each). This CDR3 has 14 amino acids. Germline assignment: CDR1 SSHAT and CDR2 FNYEAQ (reference sequence). CDR3 amino acids: CASSLEGNAGELFF. The CDR3 region has the DNA TGTGCTAGCAGCTTAGAGGGGAATGCCGGGGAGCTGTTTTTT.

The V call is TRBV7-9, the J call TRBJ1-1; D ambiguous. Germline CDR1 SEHNR, CDR2 FQNEAQ (reference sequence). The CDR3 has 16 amino acids. Deletions cut 5 bases from V and 8 bases from J, with 24 bases between. CDR3 nucleotides: TGTGCCAGCAGCCACCTCCAATGGGAGGGCACTCTAGAAGCTTTCTTT. It codes for CASSHLQWEGTLEAFF.

This clonotype has more than one count but fewer than ten. The gene calls are TRBV7-6 and TRBJ2-4, with 8 bases aligning to TRBD1. In germline, CDR1 is SGHVS, CDR2 FNYEAQ. This CDR3 has 13 amino acids. V gave up 2 bases and J gave up 6 bases; unmatched junction bases: 0. Here the CDR3 DNA reads TGTGCCAGCAGCTTAACAGGGGGAAACATTCAGTACTTC. It encodes CASSLTGGNIQYF.

The chain recombines TRBV27 with TRBJ1-6; possible D gene TRBD1, 5 bases. The CDR3 is 17 amino acids. The germline gives CDR1 MNHEY, CDR2 SMNVEV (reference sequence). V shed 3 bases and J shed 8 bases, with 20 bases lying between them. The CDR3 protein is CASSFIPAGGPDSPLHF. The CDR3 nucleotides are TGTGCCAGCAGTTTCATCCCGGCGGGGGGACCTGATTCACCCCTCCACTTT.

In this sample, this clonotype turned up once. This sequence joins TRBV29-1 and TRBJ2-1; D is ambiguous. Trimming shortened V by 3 bases and J by 5 bases, and 5 bases separated the two germline ends. There are 11 residues in the CDR3. Germline V gives CDR1 SQVTM, CDR2 ANQGSEA. The CDR3, as DNA: TGCAGCGTTGAGACCAACAATGAGCAGTTCTTC. This sequence encodes CSVETNNEQFF.

The chain recombines TRBV15 with TRBJ1-5; D gene unclear. This CDR3 is built from 16 residues. V lost 0 bases and J lost 0, with 9 bases in between. Germline V lookup: CDR1 LNHNV, CDR2 YYDKDF (reference sequence). The DNA for the CDR3 is TGTGCCACCAGCAGAGATGGAGGGTATAGCAATCAGCCCCAGCATTTT. Its protein product is CATSRDGGYSNQPQHF.

V is TRBV20-1 and J is TRBJ1-4, with D perhaps TRBD1 (5 bases). V was pared by 1 base and J by 10 bases, with 19 bases between. CDR3 length equals 15 residues. Germline-derived CDR1 and CDR2 are DFQATT and SNEGSKA (reference sequence). CDR3 DNA: TGCAGTGCTAGAGGGAGAGGGGATACCCCCGGAAAACTGTTTTTT. It translates to CSARGRGDTPGKLFF.

This clonotype appeared many times. The chain joins TRBV7-9 to TRBJ1-1; D may be TRBD1 (6 bases). CDR1 is SEHNR and CDR2 is FQNEAQ in the germline V gene (reference sequence). Trimming cost V 4 bases and J 9 bases, with 24 bases left between them. The CDR3 length is 16 residues. CDR3 protein: CASSSSDLLSGTKAFF. In DNA, the CDR3 is TGTGCCAGCAGCTCGTCCGATCTCCTATCCGGGACAAAAGCTTTCTTT.

The CDR3 nucleotides read TGTGCCAGCAGTGAGACTAGCGGGCGAGAGACCCAGTACTTC. Residues: CASSETSGRETQYF. This rearrangement joins TRBV25-1 to TRBJ2-5; 10 positions match TRBD2. The V and J ends lost 3 bases and 4 bases, in that order; junction bases with no gene match: 2. This CDR3 has 14 amino acids. Germline V CDR1 and CDR2: MGHDK, SYGVNS.

The table lists this clonotype with a few counts. The rearrangement joins TRBV27 to TRBJ1-2; 9 bases map to TRBD1. V was pared by 5 bases and J by 6 bases, with 7 bases of the junction left unmatched. The CDR3 is 14 residues long. Germline lookup yields CDR1 MNHEY and CDR2 SMNVEV (reference sequence). Written as DNA, the CDR3 is TGTGCCAGCAGTCCCACGGACAGGGGTAATGGCTACACCTTC. Encoded protein: CASSPTDRGNGYTF.

V usage is TRBV12-3 or TRBV12-4 and J usage is TRBJ2-7; TRBD2 aligns across 7 bases. The CDR3 contains 12 residues. The trim removed 5 bases at V and 7 bases at J, leaving 5 bases unmatched. DNA of the CDR3: TGTGCCAGCAGTCTTGGGGGGGAAGAGCAGTACGTC. Translation gives CASSLGGEEQYV.

V and J are TRBV10-3 and TRBJ2-5; 7 positions match TRBD2. Germline CDR1 and CDR2: ENHRY and SYGVKD. The CDR3 loop spans 15 amino acids. V gave up 2 bases and J gave up 0 bases; unmatched junction bases: 3. The CDR3 spells CAISEGAGYQETQYF. In DNA, the CDR3 is TGTGCCATCAGTGAGGGAGCGGGGTACCAAGAGACCCAGTACTTC.

The chain couples TRBV2 to TRBJ1-6; possibly TRBD1 for D (5 bases). This CDR3 region has 14 residues. V gave up 3 bases and J gave up 7 bases, with 10 bases separating them. The germline V gene encodes CDR1 SNHLY and CDR2 FYNNEI. In DNA, the CDR3 is TGTGCCAGCAGTGATAAGGCAGGGAATTCACCCCTCCACTTT. Residues: CASSDKAGNSPLHF.

This clonotype occurred many times. V gene TRBV6-5 combines with J gene TRBJ2-5, with unresolved D. CDR3 size: 12 residues. V gave up 2 bases and J gave up 2 bases, with 3 bases separating them. Germline lookup yields CDR1 MNHEY and CDR2 SVGAGI. CDR3 sequence (DNA): TGTGCCAGCAGTTACCCTCAAGAGACCCAGTACTTC. Translating it yields CASSYPQETQYF.

This chain connects TRBV5-6 to TRBJ2-7; D unclear. Germline CDR1 and CDR2: SGHDT and YYEEEE. The CDR3 loop spans 15 amino acids. The V end was cut by 0 bases, the J end by 0 bases, with 10 bases between. DNA for the CDR3: TGTGCCAGCAGCTTGGGTTCTGTAAGCTCCTACGAGCAGTACGTC. It encodes CASSLGSVSSYEQYV.

The chain has TRBV7-6 and TRBJ2-1, with no clear D. The CDR3 consists of 15 residues. V gave up 4 bases and J gave up 7 bases, with 17 bases separating them. The germline V gene has CDR1 SGHVS and CDR2 FNYEAQ. The CDR3: CASSSNIGRMNEQFF. The CDR3 nucleotides are TGTGCCAGCAGCTCTAATATTGGACGGATGAATGAGCAGTTCTTC.

The rearrangement uses TRBV27 and TRBJ2-1; weak D call: TRBD2 (5 bases). The CDR3 spans 14 residues. Germline V CDR1 and CDR2: MNHEY, SMNVEV (reference sequence). V was pared by 2 bases and J by 13 bases, with 18 bases between. The CDR3, as DNA: TGTGCCAGCAGTTTAGGCGGGCCGAGGCGCAACCAGTTCTTC. Translation gives CASSLGGPRRNQFF.

The chain recombines TRBV5-1 with TRBJ1-4; unclear D gene. Germline lookup yields CDR1 SGHRS and CDR2 YFSETQ. The CDR3 runs to 15 residues. Trimming removed 0 bases from V and 6 bases from J, with 12 bases in between. The CDR3, as DNA: TGCGCCAGCAGCTTGGTCCCCCAGGACGATGAAAAACTGTTTTTT. Its protein is CASSLVPQDDEKLFF.

V is TRBV27 and J is TRBJ2-7; 7 bases match TRBD1. This CDR3 spans 15 amino acids. Germline CDR1 is MNHEY and CDR2 is SMNVEV (reference sequence). V lost 5 bases, J lost 3 bases, and 10 bases stayed unmatched. The CDR3 DNA is TGTGCCAGCAGTCGCCCCGGACAGGCTAACTACGAGCAGTACTTC. As protein: CASSRPGQANYEQYF.

This clonotype was counted a few times. This chain uses TRBV10-3 with TRBJ1-2; the D gene is possibly TRBD1 (6 bases). V lost 2 bases, J lost 1 base, and 11 bases lay in between. The CDR3 sequence is 15 residues long. The V gene's germline CDR1 is ENHRY and CDR2 SYGVKD. CDR3 bases: TGTGCCATCAGTGAGACGTACAGGGTTAACTATGGCTACACCTTC. It translates to CAISETYRVNYGYTF.

This clonotype has a handful of counts. The CDR3 protein is CASSAGTGPYEQYV. The CDR3 DNA follows: TGTGCCAGCAGCGCCGGGACAGGGCCCTACGAGCAGTACGTC. V is TRBV5-6 and J is TRBJ2-7, with 9 bases aligning to TRBD1. After removal of 4 bases from V and 2 bases from J, the junction contained 4 bases not matched to a gene. CDR1 is SGHDT, CDR2 YYEEEE, per germline. This CDR3 region has 14 residues.

The rearrangement uses TRBV27 and TRBJ2-3, with 14 positions matching TRBD2. The CDR3 totals 16 residues. The germline gives CDR1 MNHEY, CDR2 SMNVEV (reference sequence). The ends lost 3 bases at V and 4 bases at J; junction bases unmatched: 3. The CDR3 region has the DNA TGTGCCAGCAGTTTCCGACTAGCGGGGGGGCCAGATACGCAGTATTTT. As protein: CASSFRLAGGPDTQYF.

The chain couples TRBV20-1 to TRBJ2-3; D is possibly TRBD2 (5 bases). The CDR3 has 13 amino acids. Germline V gives CDR1 DFQATT, CDR2 SNEGSKA (reference sequence). V was clipped by 5 bases and J by 6 bases, with 15 bases between them. The CDR3: CSAPRSSGDTQYF. CDR3 DNA sequence: TGCAGTGCTCCCCGTAGCTCGGGGGATACGCAGTATTTT.

The chain uses TRBV3-1 and TRBJ1-2; possible D gene TRBD1, 6 bases. V was pared by 8 bases and J by 5 bases, with 12 bases between. Per germline, CDR1 LGHDT and CDR2 YNNKEL (reference sequence). This CDR3 has 12 amino acids. CDR3 nucleotide sequence: TGTGCCAGCGGACAGCTAGAGTATGGCTACACCTTC. Translation: CASGQLEYGYTF. The full variable domain, rest sourced from reference TRBV3-1 and TRBJ1-2, is DTAVSQTPKYLVTQMGNDKSIKCEQNLGHDTMYWYKQDSKKFLKIMFSYNNKELIINETVPNRFSPKSPDKAHLNLHINSLELGDSAVYFCASGQLEYGYTFGSGTRLTVV.

The V and J genes are TRBV6-6 and TRBJ2-1; unclear D gene. Trimming cost V 3 bases and J 0 bases, with 12 bases left between them. CDR3 length: 16 residues. Per germline, CDR1 MNHNY and CDR2 SVGAGI (reference sequence). The DNA for the CDR3 is TGTGCCAGCAGTTATTATCAGCGACCCTCCTACAATGAGCAGTTCTTC. This sequence encodes CASSYYQRPSYNEQFF.